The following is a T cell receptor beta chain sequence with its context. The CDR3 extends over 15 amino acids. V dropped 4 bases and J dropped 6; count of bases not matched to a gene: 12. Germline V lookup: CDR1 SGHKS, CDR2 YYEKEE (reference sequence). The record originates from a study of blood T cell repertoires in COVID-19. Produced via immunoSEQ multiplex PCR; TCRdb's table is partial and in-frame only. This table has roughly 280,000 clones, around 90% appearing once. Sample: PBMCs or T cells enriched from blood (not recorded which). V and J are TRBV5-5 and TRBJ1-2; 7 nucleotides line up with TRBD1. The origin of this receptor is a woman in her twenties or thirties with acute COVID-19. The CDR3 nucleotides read TGTGCCAGCAGCCATTCCGGGACAGATTTTAATGGCTACACCTTC. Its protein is CASSHSGTDFNGYTF.